This TCR beta chain originates from a study of neurological immune-mediated disorders. Study findings and constraints: CDR3 amino acid sequences found in expanded clones were never shared across subjects, suggesting private repertoires in all groups.

5'RACE generated cDNA with 10-nucleotide random UMIs. TCRdb analysed the 5' RACE reads with MiXCR anew, one entry per CDR3 protein. Of 30,000 to 45,000 distinct CDR3 sequences listed, around a tenth are singletons. This clonotype was counted ten times or more. Antigen: not known. V lost 3 bases and J 8 bases, leaving 16 bases between the germline ends. CDR3 length equals 13 residues. Looked up from germline, CDR1 is DFQATT and CDR2 is SNEGSKA (reference sequence). What was sequenced was CD4+ T cells from blood. The sequence derives from a woman younger than 45 with HTLV-1-associated myelopathy (HAM/TSP). The rearrangement uses TRBV20-1 and TRBJ1-2; unclear D gene. In DNA, the CDR3 is TGCAGTGCTAGGGCCAGCCCGGAAGGCGGCTACACCTTC. It yields the protein CSARASPEGGYTF.